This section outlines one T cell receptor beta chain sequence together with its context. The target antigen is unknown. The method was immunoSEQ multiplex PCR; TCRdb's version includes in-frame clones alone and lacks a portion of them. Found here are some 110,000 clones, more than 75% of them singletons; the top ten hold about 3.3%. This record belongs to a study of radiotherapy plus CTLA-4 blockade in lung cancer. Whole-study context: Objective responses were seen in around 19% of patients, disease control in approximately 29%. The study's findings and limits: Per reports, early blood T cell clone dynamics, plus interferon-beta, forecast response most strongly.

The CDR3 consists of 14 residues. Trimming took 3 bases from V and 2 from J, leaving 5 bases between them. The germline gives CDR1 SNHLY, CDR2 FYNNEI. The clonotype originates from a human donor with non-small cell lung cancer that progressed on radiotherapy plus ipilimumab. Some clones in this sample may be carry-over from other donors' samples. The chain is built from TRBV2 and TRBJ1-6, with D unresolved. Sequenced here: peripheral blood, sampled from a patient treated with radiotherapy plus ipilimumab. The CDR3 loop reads CASSDGPYNSPLHF. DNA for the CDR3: TGTGCCAGCAGTGACGGGCCCTATAATTCACCCCTCCACTTT.